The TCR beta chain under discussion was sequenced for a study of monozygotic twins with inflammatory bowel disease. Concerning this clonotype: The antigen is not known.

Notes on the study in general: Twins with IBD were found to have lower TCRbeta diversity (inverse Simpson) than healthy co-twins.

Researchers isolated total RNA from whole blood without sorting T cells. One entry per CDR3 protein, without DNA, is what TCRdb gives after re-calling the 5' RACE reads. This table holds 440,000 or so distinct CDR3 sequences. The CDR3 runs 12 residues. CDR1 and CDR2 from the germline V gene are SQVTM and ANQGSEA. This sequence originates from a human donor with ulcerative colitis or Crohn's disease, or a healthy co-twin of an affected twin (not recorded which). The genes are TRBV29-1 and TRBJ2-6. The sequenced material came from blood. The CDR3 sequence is CSVDEGANVLTF.